The 25 T cell receptor beta chains below all came from one sample that was sequenced in a study of CD8 T cells in Susac syndrome. Random-hexamer reverse transcription was applied to roughly 0.5 to 1 ug RNA. Via MiXCR, TCRdb re-called the immunoSEQ multiplex PCR reads, giving one row per CDR3 protein. The table includes 150,000 to 200,000 distinct CDR3 sequences, approximately 93% detected once. Sequencing was done on a sample of CD4+ T cells from PBMCs. These receptors were collected from a human donor with multiple sclerosis.

This sequence joins TRBV30 and TRBJ1-1; D gene unclear. Germline loops: CDR1 GTSNPN, CDR2 SVGIG (reference sequence). The CDR3 length is 11 residues. V was pared by 2 bases and J by 3 bases, with 4 bases between. CDR3 DNA sequence: TGTGCCTGGAGTCTGTACACTGAAGCTTTCTTT. Translated: CAWSLYTEAFF.

This clonotype was seen only a few times. The V gene is TRBV2, the J gene TRBJ1-2, with D perhaps TRBD1 (5 bases). This CDR3 spans 11 amino acids. V was shortened by 8 bases and J by 4 bases, with 8 bases between the two germline ends. The V gene's germline CDR1 is SNHLY and CDR2 FYNNEI. For the CDR3, the DNA is TGTGCCAGCTCCACAGGCTATGGCTACACCTTC. Its protein product is CASSTGYGYTF.

The V call is TRBV15, the J call TRBJ2-2; 8 bases line up with TRBD1. CDR1 is LNHNV and CDR2 is YYDKDF in the germline V gene (reference sequence). The CDR3 consists of 18 residues. Unmatched junction bases numbered 7, after V lost 0 bases and J lost 1 base. CDR3 amino acids: CATSRDWSGQGNTGELFF. CDR3 bases: TGTGCCACCAGCAGAGATTGGAGCGGACAGGGGAACACCGGGGAGCTGTTTTTT.

The gene calls are TRBV4-1 and TRBJ2-5; D possibly corresponds to TRBD1 (5 bases). The length of the CDR3 is 15 residues. V dropped 1 base and J dropped 3 bases, with 12 bases sitting between them. Germline loops: CDR1 MGHRA, CDR2 YSYEKL. This chain's CDR3 is CASSQGQLIKETQYF. The DNA for the CDR3 is TGCGCCAGCAGCCAAGGACAGTTAATTAAAGAGACCCAGTACTTC.

The chain recombines TRBV12-3 or TRBV12-4 with TRBJ1-2; D possibly corresponds to TRBD1 (5 bases). The germline V and J ends were trimmed by 6 bases and 6 bases, with 14 bases remaining between them. This CDR3 region has 13 residues. The CDR3 loop is CASSLGGYNGYTF. The CDR3 nucleotides read TGTGCCAGCAGCCTTGGGGGGTATAATGGCTACACCTTC.

The chain joins TRBV4-3 to TRBJ2-5; possibly TRBD1 or TRBD2 for D (5 bases each). CDR1 LGHNA and CDR2 YSLEER come from the germline V gene. V shed 1 base and J shed 3 bases, with 12 bases lying between them. This CDR3 is built from 15 residues. CDR3 sequence: CASSQGVRGEETQYF. DNA for the CDR3: TGCGCCAGCAGCCAAGGAGTGAGGGGCGAAGAGACCCAGTACTTC.

The chain employs TRBV29-1 and TRBJ2-3, with 8 bases lining up with TRBD2. J was trimmed by 5 bases and V by 4 bases; bases with no gene match: 5. The germline V gene has CDR1 SQVTM and CDR2 ANQGSEA. The CDR3 spans 13 residues. The CDR3 loop is CSVGAGREDTQYF. Here the CDR3 DNA reads TGCAGCGTTGGAGCCGGGAGGGAAGATACGCAGTATTTT.

The V call is TRBV7-9, the J call TRBJ2-7, with TRBD1 matching over 10 bases. CDR1 SEHNR and CDR2 FQNEAQ come from the germline V gene (reference sequence). V was pared by 9 bases and J by 6 bases, with 5 bases of the junction left unmatched. This CDR3 is built from 12 residues. CDR3 in DNA: TGTGCCAGTATGACAGGGGGCGGCGAGCAGTACTTC. It encodes CASMTGGGEQYF.

V usage is TRBV5-1 and J usage is TRBJ2-5; D not certain. V dropped 5 bases and J dropped 5 bases, with 7 bases sitting between them. Germline assignment: CDR1 SGHRS and CDR2 YFSETQ. The CDR3 sequence is 11 residues long. DNA of the CDR3: TGCGCCAGCAGTGGGCCGGAGACCCAGTACTTC. It encodes CASSGPETQYF.

The rearrangement joins TRBV30 to TRBJ2-7; weak D call: TRBD1 (5 bases). Trimming stripped 1 base from V and 1 base from J, with 5 bases between. This CDR3 has 12 amino acids. Germline V gene data show CDR1 as GTSNPN and CDR2 as SVGIG (reference sequence). The chain's CDR3 is CAWSGTSYEQYF. The CDR3 nucleotides read TGTGCCTGGAGTGGGACATCCTACGAGCAGTACTTC. The full variable domain, its missing parts supplied by reference TRBV30 and TRBJ2-7, is SQTIHQWPATLVQPVGSPLSLECTVEGTSNPNLYWYRQAAGRGLQLLFYSVGIGQISSEVPQNLSASRPQDRQFILSSKKLLLSDSGFYLCAWSGTSYEQYFGPGTRLTVT.

The chain uses TRBV20-1 and TRBJ2-3, with D tentatively TRBD2 (5 bases). V was trimmed by 3 bases and J by 5 bases, leaving 9 bases between them. The CDR3 runs to 12 residues. From germline, CDR1 is DFQATT and CDR2 SNEGSKA (reference sequence). CDR3 DNA sequence: TGCAGTGCTAGCTCGAGGGTAGATACGCAGTATTTT. Encoded protein: CSASSRVDTQYF.

V and J are TRBV30 and TRBJ2-1; 7 positions agree with TRBD1. V shed 5 bases and J 4 bases; nucleotides not matched to a gene: 8. The CDR3 has 14 residues. CDR1 is GTSNPN and CDR2 is SVGIG in the germline V gene (reference sequence). This CDR3 reads CAWGRQGGYNEQFF. The CDR3 nucleotides read TGTGCCTGGGGACGACAGGGTGGTTACAATGAGCAGTTCTTC. Full variable domain (outside the CDR3, taken from reference TRBV30 and TRBJ2-1): SQTIHQWPATLVQPVGSPLSLECTVEGTSNPNLYWYRQAAGRGLQLLFYSVGIGQISSEVPQNLSASRPQDRQFILSSKKLLLSDSGFYLCAWGRQGGYNEQFFGPGTRLTVL.

The V gene is TRBV28, the J gene TRBJ2-3; 9 nucleotides align to TRBD1. This CDR3 has 16 residues. Germline CDR1 reads MDHEN; CDR2 reads SYDVKM. Trimming removed 4 bases from V and 4 bases from J; junction bases left unmatched: 9. CDR3 residues: CASSSTGTGPPDTQYF. The CDR3 nucleotides read TGTGCCAGCAGTTCAACCGGGACAGGGCCCCCAGATACGCAGTATTTT.

V is TRBV15 and J is TRBJ2-5; D tentatively reads TRBD1 or TRBD2 (6 bases each). The V gene's germline CDR1 is LNHNV and CDR2 YYDKDF (reference sequence). Trimming removed 0 bases from V and 5 bases from J, with 13 bases in between. The CDR3 extends over 15 amino acids. In nucleotides, the CDR3 is TGTGCCACCAGCAGAGATTATCGGGGGCGGGAGACCCAGTACTTC. Translation: CATSRDYRGRETQYF.

This chain uses TRBV18 with TRBJ1-1; D is unclear. The CDR3 loop spans 12 amino acids. Germline loops: CDR1 KGHSH, CDR2 LQKENI. Trimming took off 3 bases at V and 8 bases at J, with 10 bases between the two ends. The chain's CDR3 is CASSPGRNEAFF. In DNA, the CDR3 is TGTGCCAGCTCACCCGGGCGGAACGAAGCTTTCTTT.

This clonotype was detected only once. This chain uses TRBV12-3 or TRBV12-4 with TRBJ1-3; D is perhaps TRBD1 (5 bases). The CDR3 has 16 amino acids. The V end was cut by 5 bases, the J end by 1 base, with 15 bases between. The CDR3 DNA is TGTGCCAGCAGTCCCCAGACAGTGCTATCTGGAAACACCATATATTTT. Its translation is CASSPQTVLSGNTIYF.

The chain employs TRBV3-1 and TRBJ2-1, with D possibly TRBD2 on 6 matching bases. The CDR3 loop spans 14 amino acids. Germline V gives CDR1 LGHDT, CDR2 YNNKEL (reference sequence). Trimming cost V 3 bases and J 4 bases, with 10 bases left between them. The CDR3, as DNA: TGTGCCAGCAGCCAGGACGGGAGATACAATGAGCAGTTCTTC. The encoded protein is CASSQDGRYNEQFF.

The chain joins TRBV9 to TRBJ2-6; D not certain. This CDR3 spans 14 amino acids. Looked up from germline, CDR1 is SGDLS and CDR2 is YYNGEE. Between the trimmed V and J ends, which lost 2 bases and 3 bases, there was a span of 6 bases. For the CDR3, the DNA is TGTGCCAGCAGCGTCTCGGGTGGGGCCAACGTCCTGACTTTC. This encodes CASSVSGGANVLTF.

The J gene is TRBJ1-5, the V gene TRBV6-2 or TRBV6-3; 7 bases align to TRBD1. The CDR3 consists of 12 residues. Trimming took 5 bases from V and 7 from J; bases not matched to a gene: 2. Germline CDR1 reads MNHEY; CDR2 reads SVGEGT. Written as DNA, the CDR3 is TGTGCCAGCAGTCCCAGGGGGCAGCCCCAGCATTTT. Protein sequence: CASSPRGQPQHF.

This clonotype has more than one count but fewer than ten. This chain links TRBV6-2 or TRBV6-3 with TRBJ1-5; D remains ambiguous. The CDR3 runs to 14 residues. The V gene lost 2 bases and the J gene lost 7 bases, with 12 bases spanning the gap. The germline CDR1 and CDR2 sequences are MNHEY and SVGEGT. The CDR3 loop reads CASSYGAGRQPQHF. The CDR3 DNA reads TGTGCCAGCAGTTACGGAGCAGGTAGACAGCCCCAGCATTTT.

The chain uses TRBV5-1 and TRBJ1-2, with TRBD1 matching 7 bases. Germline V gene lookup returns CDR1 SGHRS and CDR2 YFSETQ. With V trimmed by 0 bases and J by 5 bases, 4 bases remained unmatched. The CDR3 has 14 residues. CDR3: CASSLAQGEYGYTF. The CDR3 region has the DNA TGCGCCAGCAGCTTGGCCCAGGGGGAATATGGCTACACCTTC.

This chain joins TRBV29-1 and TRBJ1-1, with D unresolved. CDR1 is SQVTM, CDR2 ANQGSEA, per germline. The CDR3 length is 17 residues. Between the trimmed V and J ends, which lost 5 bases and 0 bases, there was a span of 22 bases. The CDR3 here is CSVLNLYGTDMNTEAFF. The CDR3 bases are TGCAGCGTTTTAAACCTTTACGGAACAGACATGAACACTGAAGCTTTCTTT.

This chain joins TRBV5-1 and TRBJ1-2; possible D gene TRBD1, 5 bases. The length of the CDR3 is 14 residues. V was pared by 7 bases and J by 6 bases, with 19 bases between. The V gene's germline CDR1 is SGHRS and CDR2 YFSETQ. CDR3 nucleotides: TGCGCCAGCGGAGCCCTTGTAGGGGCGGATGGCTACACCTTC. Translating gives CASGALVGADGYTF.

The chain has TRBV2 and TRBJ2-5; D not certain. V was shortened by 4 bases and J by 2 bases, with 17 bases between the two germline ends. This CDR3 comprises 16 residues. Germline V lookup: CDR1 SNHLY, CDR2 FYNNEI. The CDR3 coding sequence is TGTGCCAGCAGTGCATTACCGCAATCAATACAAGAGACCCAGTACTTC. It is translated as CASSALPQSIQETQYF.

The rearrangement links TRBV27 to TRBJ1-1; D perhaps matches TRBD1 (5 bases). The V gene lost 3 bases and the J gene lost 4 bases, with 9 bases spanning the gap. Germline CDR1 and CDR2: MNHEY and SMNVEV (reference sequence). The CDR3 spans 13 residues. The CDR3 loop reads CASSFPGATEAFF. The CDR3 DNA is TGTGCCAGCAGTTTTCCCGGGGCCACTGAAGCTTTCTTT.